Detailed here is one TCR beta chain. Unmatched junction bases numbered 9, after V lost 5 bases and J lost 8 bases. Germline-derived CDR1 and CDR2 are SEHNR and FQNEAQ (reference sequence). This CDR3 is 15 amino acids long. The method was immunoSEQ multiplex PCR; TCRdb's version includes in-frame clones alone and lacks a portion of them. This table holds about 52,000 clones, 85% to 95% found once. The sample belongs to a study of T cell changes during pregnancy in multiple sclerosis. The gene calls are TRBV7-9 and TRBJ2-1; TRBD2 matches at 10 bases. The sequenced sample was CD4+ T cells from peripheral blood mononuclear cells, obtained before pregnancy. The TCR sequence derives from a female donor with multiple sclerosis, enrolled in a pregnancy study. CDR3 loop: CASSKREGLFHEQFF. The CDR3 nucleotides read TGTGCCAGCAGCAAGCGGGAGGGCCTCTTCCATGAGCAGTTCTTC.